This T cell receptor beta chain was profiled in a study of T cells in Graves' hyperthyroidism and ophthalmopathy. Study-wide context: Peripheral blood was secured at the point of initial diagnosis, before any treatment.

The CDR3 totals 15 residues. The germline CDR1 and CDR2 sequences are SGDLS and YYNGEE. On this clonotype: Its antigen is unidentified. This may be a read error: a much more frequent sequence differs by one nucleotide.

Using RNA transcripts as the source, TCR beta CDR3 regions were amplified. A first-round RT-PCR of the TCR CDR3 used the HTBI primer set. TCRdb itself ran the multiplex PCR reads through MiXCR, one entry per CDR3 protein. Of about 210,000 distinct CDR3 sequences listed, around 20% are singletons. General study results and limits: Ophthalmopathy cases were set apart from stable hyperthyroidism by a 13 V-J model. Most thyroid clonotypes with frequency above 0.001 were detected in blood.

J is TRBJ1-5 and V is TRBV9; D uncertain. This TCR was recovered from a man aged 35 to 55 with Graves' hyperthyroidism. Specimen: blood. The CDR3 bases are TGTGCCAGCAGCGTAGCGGACGGCTTCAATCAGCACCAGCATTTT. Its protein is CASSVADGFNQHQHF.